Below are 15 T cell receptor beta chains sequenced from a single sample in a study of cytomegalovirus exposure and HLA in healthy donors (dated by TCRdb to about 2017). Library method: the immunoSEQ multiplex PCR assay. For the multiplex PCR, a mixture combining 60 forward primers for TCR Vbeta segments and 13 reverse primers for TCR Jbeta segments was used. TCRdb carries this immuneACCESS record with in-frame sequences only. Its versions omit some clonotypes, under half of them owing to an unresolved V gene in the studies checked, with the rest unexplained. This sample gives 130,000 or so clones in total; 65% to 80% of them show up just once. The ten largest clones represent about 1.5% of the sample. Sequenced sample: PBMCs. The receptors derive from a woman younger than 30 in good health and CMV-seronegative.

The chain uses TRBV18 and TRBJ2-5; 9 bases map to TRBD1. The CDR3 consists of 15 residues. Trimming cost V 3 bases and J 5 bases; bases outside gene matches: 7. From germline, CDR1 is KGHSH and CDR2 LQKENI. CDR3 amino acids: CASSPLRDRAETQYF. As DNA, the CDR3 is TGTGCCAGCTCACCTCTCCGGGACAGGGCTGAGACCCAGTACTTC.

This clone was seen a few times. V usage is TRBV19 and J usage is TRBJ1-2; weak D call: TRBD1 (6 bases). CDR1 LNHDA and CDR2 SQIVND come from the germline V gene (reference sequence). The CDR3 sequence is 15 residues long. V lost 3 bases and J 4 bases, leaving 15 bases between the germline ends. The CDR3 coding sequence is TGTGCCAGTAGTATTGGATGGGGGACAACCTATGGCTACACCTTC. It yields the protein CASSIGWGTTYGYTF.

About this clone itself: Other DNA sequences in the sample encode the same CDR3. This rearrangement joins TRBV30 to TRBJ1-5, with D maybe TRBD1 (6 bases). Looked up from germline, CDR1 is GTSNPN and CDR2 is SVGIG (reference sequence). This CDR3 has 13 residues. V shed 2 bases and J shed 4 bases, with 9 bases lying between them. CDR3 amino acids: CAWSRQGNQPQHF. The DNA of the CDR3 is TGTGCCTGGAGTCGGCAGGGGAATCAGCCCCAGCATTTT.

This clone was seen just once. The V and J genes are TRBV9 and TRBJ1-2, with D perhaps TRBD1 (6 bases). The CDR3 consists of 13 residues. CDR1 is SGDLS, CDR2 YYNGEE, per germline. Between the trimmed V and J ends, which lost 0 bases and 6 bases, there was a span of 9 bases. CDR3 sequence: CASSVGAGDGYTF. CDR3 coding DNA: TGTGCCAGCAGCGTAGGGGCAGGGGATGGCTACACCTTC.

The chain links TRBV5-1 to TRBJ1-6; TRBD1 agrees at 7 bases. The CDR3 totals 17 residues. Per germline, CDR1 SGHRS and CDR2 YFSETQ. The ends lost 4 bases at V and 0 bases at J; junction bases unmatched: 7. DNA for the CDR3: TGCGCCAGCAGCACGGGACAGCAGAGCTCCTATAATTCACCCCTCCACTTT. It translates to CASSTGQQSSYNSPLHF.

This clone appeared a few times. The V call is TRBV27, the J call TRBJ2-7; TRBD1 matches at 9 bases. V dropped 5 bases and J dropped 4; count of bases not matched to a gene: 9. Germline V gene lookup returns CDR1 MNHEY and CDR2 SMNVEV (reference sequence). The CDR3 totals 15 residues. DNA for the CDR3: TGTGCCAGCAGTCGCCGAGGACAGGGGTATTACGAGCAGTACTTC. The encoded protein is CASSRRGQGYYEQYF.

CDR3 residues: CASSDTTTGGEETQYF. The CDR3 DNA is TGCGCCAGCAGCGACACCACGACAGGGGGCGAGGAGACCCAGTACTTC. The J gene is TRBJ2-5, the V gene TRBV4-1, with 10 bases matching TRBD1. Germline loops: CDR1 MGHRA, CDR2 YSYEKL. The ends lost 5 bases at V and 5 bases at J; junction bases unmatched: 11. The CDR3 is made up of 16 amino acids.

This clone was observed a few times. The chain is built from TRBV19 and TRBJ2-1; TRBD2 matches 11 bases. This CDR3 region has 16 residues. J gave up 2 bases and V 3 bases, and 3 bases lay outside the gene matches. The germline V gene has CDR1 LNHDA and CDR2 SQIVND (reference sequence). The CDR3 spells CASSILAGGTYNEQFF. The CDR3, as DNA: TGTGCCAGTAGTATCCTAGCGGGAGGCACCTACAATGAGCAGTTCTTC.

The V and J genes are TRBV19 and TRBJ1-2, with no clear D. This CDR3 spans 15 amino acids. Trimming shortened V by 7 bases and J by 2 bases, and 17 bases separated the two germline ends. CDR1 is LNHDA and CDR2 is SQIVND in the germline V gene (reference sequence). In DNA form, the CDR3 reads TGTGCCAGTAATGACCCTACCAGGATAAACTATGGCTACACCTTC. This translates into CASNDPTRINYGYTF.

The chain's CDR3 is CASSSAGNKELFF. The CDR3 DNA is TGTGCCAGCAGTTCCGCAGGGAACAAGGAGCTGTTTTTT. The chain combines TRBV6-6 with TRBJ2-2; tentatively, D is TRBD1 (5 bases). This CDR3 region has 13 residues. The germline CDR1 and CDR2 sequences are MNHNY and SVGAGI (reference sequence). The germline V and J ends were trimmed by 4 bases and 10 bases, with 13 bases remaining between them.

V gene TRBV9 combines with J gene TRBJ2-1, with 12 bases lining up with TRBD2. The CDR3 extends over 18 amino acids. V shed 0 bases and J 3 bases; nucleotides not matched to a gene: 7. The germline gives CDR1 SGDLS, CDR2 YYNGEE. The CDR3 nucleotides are TGTGCCAGCAGCGTAGCTACTGGGACTAGCGGGTTCTACAATGAGCAGTTCTTC. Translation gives CASSVATGTSGFYNEQFF.

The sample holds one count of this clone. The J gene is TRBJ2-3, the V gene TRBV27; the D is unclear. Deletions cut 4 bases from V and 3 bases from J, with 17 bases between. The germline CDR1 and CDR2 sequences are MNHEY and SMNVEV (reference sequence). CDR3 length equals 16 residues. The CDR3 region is CASSSPLLTRTDTQYF. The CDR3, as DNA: TGTGCCAGCAGTTCTCCACTGCTAACGAGAACAGATACGCAGTATTTT.

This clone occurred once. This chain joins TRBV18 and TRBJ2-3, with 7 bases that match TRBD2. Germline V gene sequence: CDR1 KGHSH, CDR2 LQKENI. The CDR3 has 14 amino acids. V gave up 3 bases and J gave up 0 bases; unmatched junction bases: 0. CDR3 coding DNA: TGTGCCAGCTCACCTAGCGGGAGCACAGATACGCAGTATTTT. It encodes CASSPSGSTDTQYF.

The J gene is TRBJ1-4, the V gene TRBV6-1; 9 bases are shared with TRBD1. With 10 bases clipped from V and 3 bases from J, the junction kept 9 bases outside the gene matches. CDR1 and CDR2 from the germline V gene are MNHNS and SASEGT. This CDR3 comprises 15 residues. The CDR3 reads CAIWDRAGANEKLFF. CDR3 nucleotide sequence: TGTGCCATCTGGGACAGGGCGGGGGCTAATGAAAAACTGTTTTTT.

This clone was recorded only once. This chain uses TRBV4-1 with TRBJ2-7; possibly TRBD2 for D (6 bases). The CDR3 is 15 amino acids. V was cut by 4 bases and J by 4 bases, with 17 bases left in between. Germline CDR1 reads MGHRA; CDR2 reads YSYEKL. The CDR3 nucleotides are TGCGCCAGCAGCCGGTCGCCTAGCGATACGTACGAGCAGTACTTC. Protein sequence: CASSRSPSDTYEQYF.